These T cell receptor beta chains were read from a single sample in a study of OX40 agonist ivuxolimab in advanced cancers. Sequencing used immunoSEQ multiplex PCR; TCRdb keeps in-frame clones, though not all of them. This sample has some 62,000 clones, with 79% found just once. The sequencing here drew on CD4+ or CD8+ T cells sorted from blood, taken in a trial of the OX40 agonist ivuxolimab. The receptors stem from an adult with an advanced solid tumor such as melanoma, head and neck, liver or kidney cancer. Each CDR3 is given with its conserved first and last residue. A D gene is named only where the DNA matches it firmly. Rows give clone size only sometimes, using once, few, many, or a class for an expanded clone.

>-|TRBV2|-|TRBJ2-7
TGTGCCAGCAGAGCTACAGGGACCCCCTACGAGCAGTACTTC
CASRATGTPYEQYF
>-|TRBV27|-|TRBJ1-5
TGTGCCAGCAGTTTATCGGGCAGGCCTTATAGCAATCAGCCCCAGCATTTT
CASSLSGRPYSNQPQHF
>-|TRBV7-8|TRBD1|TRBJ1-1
TGTGCCAGCAGCTTGACAGGGGGCTACGAGGCTTTCTTT
CASSLTGGYEAFF
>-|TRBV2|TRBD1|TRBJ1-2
TGTGCCAGCAGACAGGGGGTTTCTGGGGGCTACACCTTC
CASRQGVSGGYTF
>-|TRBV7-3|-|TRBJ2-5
TGTGCCAGCAGTTTAAGGTCTCTTGAGACCCAGTACTTC
CASSLRSLETQYF
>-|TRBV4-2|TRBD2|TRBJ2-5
TGTGCCAGCAGCCAACAAACGACCGCCGGGGGGGAGACCCAGTACTTC
CASSQQTTAGGETQYF
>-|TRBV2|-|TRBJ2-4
TGTGCCAGCAGGTCCGGCAGGGTGGAAAACATTCAGTACTTC
CASRSGRVENIQYF
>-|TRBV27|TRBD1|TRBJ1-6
TGTGCCAGCAGTCCCTCCAGGACAGGGGGCTCACCCCTCCACTTT
CASSPSRTGGSPLHF
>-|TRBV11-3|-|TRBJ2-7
TGTGCCAGCAGCTTAGCCCTGGACACCGCCTACGAGCAGTACTTC
CASSLALDTAYEQYF
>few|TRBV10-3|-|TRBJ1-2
TGTGCCATCAGTGAGGCACAGGCGGATGGCTACACCTTC
CAISEAQADGYTF
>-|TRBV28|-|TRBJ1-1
TGTGCCAGCAGGGTAGGAGGAGGGACTGAAGCTTTCTTT
CASRVGGGTEAFF
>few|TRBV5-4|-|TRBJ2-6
TGTGCCAGCAGTGACTCTGGGGCCAACGTCCTGACTTTC
CASSDSGANVLTF
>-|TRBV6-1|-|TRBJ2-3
TGTGCCAGCAGTGAAGCAGACATAAGCACAGATACGCAGTATTTT
CASSEADISTDTQYF
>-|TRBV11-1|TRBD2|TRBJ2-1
TGTGCCAGCAGCTTAGGCGGGGGGGTGGCCTACAATGAGCAGTTCTTC
CASSLGGGVAYNEQFF
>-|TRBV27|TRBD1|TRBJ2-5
TGTGCCAGCAGGAGGACAGGCCAAGAGACCCAGTACTTC
CASRRTGQETQYF
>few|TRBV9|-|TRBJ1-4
TGTGCCAGCAGCCAAGACAGCAGGAATGAAAAACTGTTTTTT
CASSQDSRNEKLFF
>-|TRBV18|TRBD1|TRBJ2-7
TGTGCCAGCTCCCCGGACAGGGGATTGGGGGAGCAGTACTTC
CASSPDRGLGEQYF
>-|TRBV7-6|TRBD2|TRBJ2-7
TGTGCCAGCAGGCGGACTAGCGGGAGTTCGGACGAGCAGTACTTC
CASRRTSGSSDEQYF
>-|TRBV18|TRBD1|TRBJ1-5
TGTGCCAGCTCACCGACGTCCAATACAGGGGGCGGTCAGCCCCAGCATTTT
CASSPTSNTGGGQPQHF
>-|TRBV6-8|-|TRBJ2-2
TGTGCCAGCAGCCTAAGGGGCCTTAAGTCCGGGGAGCTGTTTTTT
CASSLRGLKSGELFF
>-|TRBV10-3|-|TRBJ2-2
TGTGCCATCAGTGGGTTCGACACCGGGGAGCTGTTTTTT
CAISGFDTGELFF
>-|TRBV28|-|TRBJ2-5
TGTGCCAGCAGTTTTGAGAGGGAGATCGTCCCTGGAGAGACCCAGTACTTC
CASSFEREIVPGETQYF
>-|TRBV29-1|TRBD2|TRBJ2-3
TGCAGCGAGGGACGTGGCGGGACGGGAGGGCCAGATACGCAGTATTTT
CSEGRGGTGGPDTQYF
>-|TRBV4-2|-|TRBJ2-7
TGTGCCAGCAGCTTGTGGGGGAACTACGAGCAGTACTTC
CASSLWGNYEQYF
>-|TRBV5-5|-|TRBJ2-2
TGTGCCAGCAGCTATACGGACACCGGGGAGCTGTTTTTT
CASSYTDTGELFF
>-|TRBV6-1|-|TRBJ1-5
TGTGCCAGCCTGAAAGAGGGGGGCTATTATCAGCCCCAGCATTTT
CASLKEGGYYQPQHF
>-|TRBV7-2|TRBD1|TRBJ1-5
TGTGCCAGCAGCCCGTGGACAGGGGCCTCGAGTCAGCCCCAGCATTTT
CASSPWTGASSQPQHF
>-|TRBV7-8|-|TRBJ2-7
TGTGCCAGCAGCCCGCAACCTTCTCAGAGCTACGAGCAGTACTTC
CASSPQPSQSYEQYF
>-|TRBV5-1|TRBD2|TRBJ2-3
TGCGCCAGCAGCTTGTGGGCGACTAGCGATCATAGCACAGATACGCAGTATTTT
CASSLWATSDHSTDTQYF
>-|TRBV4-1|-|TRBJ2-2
TGCGCCAGCAGCCAAGAGGTGCACGTCACCGGGGAGCTGTTTTTT
CASSQEVHVTGELFF